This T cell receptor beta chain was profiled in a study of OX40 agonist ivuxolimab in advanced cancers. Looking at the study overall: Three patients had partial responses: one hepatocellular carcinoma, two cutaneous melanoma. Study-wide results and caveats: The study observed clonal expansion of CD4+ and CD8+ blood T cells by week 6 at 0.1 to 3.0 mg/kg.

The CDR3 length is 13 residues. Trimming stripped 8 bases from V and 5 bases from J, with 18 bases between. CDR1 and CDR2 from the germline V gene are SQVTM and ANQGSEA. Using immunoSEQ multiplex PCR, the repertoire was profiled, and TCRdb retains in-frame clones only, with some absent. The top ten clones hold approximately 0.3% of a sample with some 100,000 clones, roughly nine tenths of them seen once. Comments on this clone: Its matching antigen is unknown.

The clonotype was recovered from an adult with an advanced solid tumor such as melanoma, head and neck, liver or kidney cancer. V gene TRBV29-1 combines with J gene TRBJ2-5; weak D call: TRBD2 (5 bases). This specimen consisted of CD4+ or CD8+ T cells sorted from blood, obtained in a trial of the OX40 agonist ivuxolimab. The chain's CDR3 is CSIGGPWEETQYF. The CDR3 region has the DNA TGCAGCATTGGAGGTCCCTGGGAGGAGACCCAGTACTTC.